This TCR beta chain was identified during a study of blood T cell repertoires in COVID-19. Looking at the study overall: Sources were T cells, B-cell-depleted T cells, or PBMCs; the material itself was cDNA or gDNA.

Original processing methods: Reference gene primer amplification gave nucleated cell count estimates. Clones were sequenced by immunoSEQ multiplex PCR, and TCRdb holds only the in-frame ones, with some missing. For V, J and clone size, that table is used; D and trimming come from the DNA. The sample gives about 360,000 clones, over 75% of which show up once; 2% to 2.5% is in the top ten. The V and J ends lost 6 bases and 7 bases, in that order; junction bases with no gene match: 4. The germline V gene has CDR1 MNHEY and CDR2 SVGAGI. CDR3 length equals 12 residues. The receptor was isolated from a woman in her 40s with acute COVID-19. The sequenced sample consisted of PBMCs or T cells enriched from blood (not recorded which). The chain uses TRBV6-5 and TRBJ1-2; 8 bases are a match to TRBD1. The CDR3 DNA follows: TGTGCCAGCAGAAGGACAGGGCTTGGCTACACCTTC. Its translation is CASRRTGLGYTF.